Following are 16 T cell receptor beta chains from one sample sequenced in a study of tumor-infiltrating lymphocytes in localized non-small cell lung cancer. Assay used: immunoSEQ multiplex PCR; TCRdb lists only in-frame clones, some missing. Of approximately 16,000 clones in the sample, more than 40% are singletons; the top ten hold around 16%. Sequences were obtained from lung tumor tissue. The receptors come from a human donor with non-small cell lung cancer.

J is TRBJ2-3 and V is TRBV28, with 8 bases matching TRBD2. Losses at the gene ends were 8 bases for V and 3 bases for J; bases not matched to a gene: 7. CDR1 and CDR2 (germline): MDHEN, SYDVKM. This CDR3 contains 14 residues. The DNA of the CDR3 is TGTGCCAGCGCCGTCCAGCGGGGGACAGATACGCAGTATTTT. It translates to CASAVQRGTDTQYF.

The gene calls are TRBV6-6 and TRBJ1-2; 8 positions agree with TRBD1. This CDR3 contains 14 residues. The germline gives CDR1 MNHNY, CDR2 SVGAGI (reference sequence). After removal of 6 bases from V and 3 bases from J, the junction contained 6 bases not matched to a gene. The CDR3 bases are TGTGCCAGCAGCTCAGGGGGCTATGACTATGGCTACACCTTC. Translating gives CASSSGGYDYGYTF.

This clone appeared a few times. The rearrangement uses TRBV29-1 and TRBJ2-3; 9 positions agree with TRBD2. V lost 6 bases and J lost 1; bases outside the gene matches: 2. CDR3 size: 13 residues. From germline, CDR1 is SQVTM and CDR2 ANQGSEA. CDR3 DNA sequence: TGCAGCGTGGCTAGCGGGGGCACAGATACGCAGTATTTT. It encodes CSVASGGTDTQYF.

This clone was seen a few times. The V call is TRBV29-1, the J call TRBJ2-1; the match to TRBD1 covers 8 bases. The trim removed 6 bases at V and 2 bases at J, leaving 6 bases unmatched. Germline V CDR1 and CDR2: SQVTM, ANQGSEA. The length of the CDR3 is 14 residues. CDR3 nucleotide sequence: TGCAGCGTAGGCCGGGACAGGACCTACAATGAGCAGTTCTTC. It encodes CSVGRDRTYNEQFF.

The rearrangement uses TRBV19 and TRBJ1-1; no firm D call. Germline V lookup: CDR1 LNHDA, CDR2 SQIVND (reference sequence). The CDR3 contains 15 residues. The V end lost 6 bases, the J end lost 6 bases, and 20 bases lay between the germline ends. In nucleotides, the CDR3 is TGTGCCAGTAGCCTGGGTTCCAGGATAGAGGCTGAAGCTTTCTTT. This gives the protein CASSLGSRIEAEAFF.

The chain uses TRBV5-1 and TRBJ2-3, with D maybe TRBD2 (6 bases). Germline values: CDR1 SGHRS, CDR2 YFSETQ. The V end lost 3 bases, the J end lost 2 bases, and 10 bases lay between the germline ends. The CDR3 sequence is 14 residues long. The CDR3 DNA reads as TGCGCCAGCAGCTCGGGGGACGCCACAGATACGCAGTATTTT. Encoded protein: CASSSGDATDTQYF.

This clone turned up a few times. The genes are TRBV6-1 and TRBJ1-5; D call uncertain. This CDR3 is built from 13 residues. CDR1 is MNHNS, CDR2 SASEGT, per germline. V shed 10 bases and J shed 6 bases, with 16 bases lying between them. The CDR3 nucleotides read TGTGCCACCCCGACCCCTCTTAGTCAGCCCCAGCATTTT. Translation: CATPTPLSQPQHF.

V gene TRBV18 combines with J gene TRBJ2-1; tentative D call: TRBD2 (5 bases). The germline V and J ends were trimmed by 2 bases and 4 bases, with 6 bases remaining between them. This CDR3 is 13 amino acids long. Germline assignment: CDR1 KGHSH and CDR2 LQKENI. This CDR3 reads CASSPGGYNEQFF. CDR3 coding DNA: TGTGCCAGCTCACCAGGCGGGTACAATGAGCAGTTCTTC.

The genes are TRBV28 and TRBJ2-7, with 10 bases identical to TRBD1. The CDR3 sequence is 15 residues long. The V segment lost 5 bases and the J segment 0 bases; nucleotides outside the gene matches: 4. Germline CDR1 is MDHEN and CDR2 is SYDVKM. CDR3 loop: CASSRQGAFSYEQYF. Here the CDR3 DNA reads TGTGCCAGCAGTCGACAGGGGGCTTTCTCCTACGAGCAGTACTTC.

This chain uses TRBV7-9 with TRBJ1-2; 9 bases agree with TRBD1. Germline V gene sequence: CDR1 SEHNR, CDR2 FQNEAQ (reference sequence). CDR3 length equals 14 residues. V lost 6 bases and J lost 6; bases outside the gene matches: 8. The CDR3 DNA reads TGTGCCAGCAGTACATGGACAGGGGAGGATGGCTACACCTTC. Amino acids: CASSTWTGEDGYTF.

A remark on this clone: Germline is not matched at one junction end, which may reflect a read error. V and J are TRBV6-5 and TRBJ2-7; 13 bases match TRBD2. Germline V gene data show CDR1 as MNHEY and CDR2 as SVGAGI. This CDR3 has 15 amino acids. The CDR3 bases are TGCGCCAGCCACTCACTAGCGGGGGGGAGTTGGGAGCAGTACTTC. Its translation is CASHSLAGGSWEQYF.

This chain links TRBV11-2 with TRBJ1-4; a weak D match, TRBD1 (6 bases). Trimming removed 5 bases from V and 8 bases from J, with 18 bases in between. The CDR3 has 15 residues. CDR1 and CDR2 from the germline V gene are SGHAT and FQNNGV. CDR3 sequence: CASSLGTGRGEKLFF. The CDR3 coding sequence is TGTGCCAGCAGCCTCGGTACAGGGAGAGGCGAAAAACTGTTTTTT.

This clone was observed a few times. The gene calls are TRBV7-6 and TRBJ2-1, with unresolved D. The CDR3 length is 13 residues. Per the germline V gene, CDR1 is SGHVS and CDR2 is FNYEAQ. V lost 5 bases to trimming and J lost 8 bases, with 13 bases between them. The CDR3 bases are TGTGCCAGCAGCCCGACCCAGGCCCATGAGCAGTTCTTC. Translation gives CASSPTQAHEQFF.

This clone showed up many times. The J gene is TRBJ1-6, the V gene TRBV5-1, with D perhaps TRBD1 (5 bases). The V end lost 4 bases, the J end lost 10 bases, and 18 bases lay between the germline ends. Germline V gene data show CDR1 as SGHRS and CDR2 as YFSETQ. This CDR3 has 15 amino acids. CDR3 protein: CASSQVGGRESPLHF. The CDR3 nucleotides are TGCGCCAGCAGCCAGGTTGGGGGGAGAGAGTCACCCCTCCACTTT.

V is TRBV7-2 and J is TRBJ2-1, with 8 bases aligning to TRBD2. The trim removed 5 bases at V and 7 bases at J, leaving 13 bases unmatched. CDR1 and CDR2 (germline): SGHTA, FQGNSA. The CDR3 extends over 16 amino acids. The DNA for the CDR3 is TGTGCCAGCAGCACCCAAGCGGGGGAAACAGGGAATGAGCAGTTCTTC. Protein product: CASSTQAGETGNEQFF.

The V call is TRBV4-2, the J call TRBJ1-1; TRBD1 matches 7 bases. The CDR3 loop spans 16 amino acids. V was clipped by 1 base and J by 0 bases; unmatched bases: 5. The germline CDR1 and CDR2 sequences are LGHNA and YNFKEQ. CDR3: CASSQGQGGMNTEAFF. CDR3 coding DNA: TGTGCCAGCAGCCAAGGACAGGGAGGCATGAACACTGAAGCTTTCTTT.